The subject of this entry is one T cell receptor beta chain. This CDR3 region has 13 residues. Germline V lookup: CDR1 SNHLY, CDR2 FYNNEI. V dropped 3 bases and J dropped 6 bases, with 8 bases sitting between them. Assay: immunoSEQ multiplex PCR; the TCRdb copy retains only in-frame clones and omits some. The table shows 30,000 to 40,000 clones, with around 90% occurring only once. The data were taken from a study of blood T cell repertoires in COVID-19. Overall study context: Acute-phase and convalescent COVID-19 samples originated in the United States, Italy and Spain.

What was sequenced was peripheral blood. The J gene is TRBJ1-4, the V gene TRBV2; D is unresolved. This clonotype originated in a human donor in a cohort sampled during active COVID-19. The DNA for the CDR3 is TGTGCCAGCAGTGAGGAGCAGCATGAAAAACTGTTTTTT. Its protein is CASSEEQHEKLFF.